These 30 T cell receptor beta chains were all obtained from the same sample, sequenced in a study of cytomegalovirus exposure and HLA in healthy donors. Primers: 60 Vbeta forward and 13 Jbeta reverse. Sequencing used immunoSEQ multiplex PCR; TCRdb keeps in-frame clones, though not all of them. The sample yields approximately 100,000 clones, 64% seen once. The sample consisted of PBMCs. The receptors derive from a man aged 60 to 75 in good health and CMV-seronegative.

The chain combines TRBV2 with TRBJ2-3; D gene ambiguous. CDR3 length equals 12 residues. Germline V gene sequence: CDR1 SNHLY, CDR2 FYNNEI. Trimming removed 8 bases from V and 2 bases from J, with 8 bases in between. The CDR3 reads CASVPDTDTQYF. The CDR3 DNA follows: TGTGCCAGCGTACCAGACACAGATACGCAGTATTTT.

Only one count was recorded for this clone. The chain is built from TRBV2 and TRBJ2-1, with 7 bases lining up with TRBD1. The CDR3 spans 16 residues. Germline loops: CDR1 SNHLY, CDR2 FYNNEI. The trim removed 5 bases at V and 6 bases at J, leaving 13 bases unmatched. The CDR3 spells CASSLYRGAALNEQFF. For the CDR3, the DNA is TGTGCCAGCAGTCTCTACAGGGGAGCCGCCCTCAATGAGCAGTTCTTC.

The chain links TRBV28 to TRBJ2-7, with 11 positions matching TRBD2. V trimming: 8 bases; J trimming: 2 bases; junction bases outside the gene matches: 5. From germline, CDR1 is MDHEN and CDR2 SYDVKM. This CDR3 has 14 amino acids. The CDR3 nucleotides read TGTGCCAGCGGCGGGACTAGCGGAACCTACGAGCAGTACTTC. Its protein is CASGGTSGTYEQYF. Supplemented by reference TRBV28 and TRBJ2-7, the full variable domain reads DVKVTQSSRYLVKRTGEKVFLECVQDMDHENMFWYRQDPGLGLRLIYFSYDVKMKEKGDIPEGYSVSREKKERFSLILESASTNQTSMYLCASGGTSGTYEQYFGPGTRLTVT.

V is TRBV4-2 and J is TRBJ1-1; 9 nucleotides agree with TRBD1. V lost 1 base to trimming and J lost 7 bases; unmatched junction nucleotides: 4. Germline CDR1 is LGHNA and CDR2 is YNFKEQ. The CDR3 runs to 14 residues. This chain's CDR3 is CASSQVDRGIEAFF. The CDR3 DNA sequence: TGTGCCAGCAGCCAAGTGGACAGGGGTATTGAAGCTTTCTTT.

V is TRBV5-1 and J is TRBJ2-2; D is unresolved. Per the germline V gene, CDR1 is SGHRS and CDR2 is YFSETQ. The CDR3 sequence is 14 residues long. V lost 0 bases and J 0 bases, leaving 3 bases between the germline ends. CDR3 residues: CASSLAANTGELFF. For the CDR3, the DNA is TGCGCCAGCAGCTTGGCCGCGAACACCGGGGAGCTGTTTTTT.

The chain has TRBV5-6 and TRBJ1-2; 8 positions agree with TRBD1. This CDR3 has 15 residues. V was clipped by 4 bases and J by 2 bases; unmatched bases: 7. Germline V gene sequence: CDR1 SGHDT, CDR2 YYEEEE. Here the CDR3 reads CASSRTGSSNYGYTF. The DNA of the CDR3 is TGTGCCAGCAGCAGGACAGGGAGCTCAAACTATGGCTACACCTTC.

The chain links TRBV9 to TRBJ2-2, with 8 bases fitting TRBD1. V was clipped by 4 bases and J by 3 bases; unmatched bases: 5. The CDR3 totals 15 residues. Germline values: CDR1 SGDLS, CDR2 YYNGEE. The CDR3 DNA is TGTGCCAGCAGCCGGACAGGGTATCACACCGGGGAGCTGTTTTTT. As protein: CASSRTGYHTGELFF.

CDR3 in amino acids: CASSAVGTANEKLFF. The CDR3 DNA is TGTGCCAGCAGTGCCGTTGGGACAGCTAATGAAAAACTGTTTTTT. The rearrangement joins TRBV2 to TRBJ1-4; 7 bases fit TRBD1. CDR3 length equals 15 residues. V shed 4 bases, J shed 3 bases, and the junction held 5 bases outside the gene matches. The germline gives CDR1 SNHLY, CDR2 FYNNEI.

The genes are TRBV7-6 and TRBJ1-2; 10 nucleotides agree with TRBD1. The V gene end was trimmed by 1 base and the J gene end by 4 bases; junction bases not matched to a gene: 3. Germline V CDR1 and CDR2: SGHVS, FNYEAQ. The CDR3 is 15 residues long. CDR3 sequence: CASSLVTGGLYGYTF. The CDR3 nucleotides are TGTGCCAGCAGCTTAGTGACAGGGGGCCTCTATGGCTACACCTTC.

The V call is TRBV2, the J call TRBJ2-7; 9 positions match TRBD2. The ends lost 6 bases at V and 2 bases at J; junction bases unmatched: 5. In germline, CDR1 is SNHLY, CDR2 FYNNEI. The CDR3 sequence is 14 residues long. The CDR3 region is CASSRSSGAYEQYF. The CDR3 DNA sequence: TGTGCCAGCAGCCGATCTAGCGGGGCCTACGAGCAGTACTTC.

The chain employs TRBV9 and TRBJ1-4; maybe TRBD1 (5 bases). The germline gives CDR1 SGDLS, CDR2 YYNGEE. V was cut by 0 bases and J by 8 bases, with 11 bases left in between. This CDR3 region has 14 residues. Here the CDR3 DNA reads TGTGCCAGCAGCGTAGATTGGGGGGGGGAAAAACTGTTTTTT. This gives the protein CASSVDWGGEKLFF. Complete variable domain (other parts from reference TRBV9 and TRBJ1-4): DSGVTQTPKHLITATGQRVTLRCSPRSGDLSVYWYQQSLDQGLQFLIQYYNGEERAKGNILERFSAQQFPDLHSELNLSSLELGDSALYFCASSVDWGGEKLFFGSGTQLSVL.

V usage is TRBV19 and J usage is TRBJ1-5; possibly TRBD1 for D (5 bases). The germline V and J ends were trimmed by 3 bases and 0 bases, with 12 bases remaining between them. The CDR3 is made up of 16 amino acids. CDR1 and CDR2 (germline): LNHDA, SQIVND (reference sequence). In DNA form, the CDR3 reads TGTGCCAGTAGTATGGGAAGGGGTGGTAGCAATCAGCCCCAGCATTTT. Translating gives CASSMGRGGSNQPQHF. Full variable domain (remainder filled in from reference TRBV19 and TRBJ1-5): DGGITQSPKYLFRKEGQNVTLSCEQNLNHDAMYWYRQDPGQGLRLIYYSQIVNDFQKGDIAEGYSVSREKKESFPLTVTSAQKNPTAFYLCASSMGRGGSNQPQHFGDGTRLSIL.

CDR3 loop: CASSQDGTRAPSQYF. The CDR3 nucleotides are TGCGCCAGCAGCCAAGACGGGACTAGAGCTCCTTCGCAGTACTTC. V and J are TRBV4-1 and TRBJ2-7, with 8 bases matching TRBD2. CDR3 length: 15 residues. Germline loops: CDR1 MGHRA, CDR2 YSYEKL. With V trimmed by 0 bases and J by 9 bases, 10 bases remained unmatched.

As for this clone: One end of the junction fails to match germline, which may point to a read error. CDR3 residues: CASSLTGGSSYNEQFF. In nucleotides, the CDR3 is TGTGCTAGCAGCTTAACGGGGGGGAGCTCCTACAATGAGCAGTTCTTC. The rearrangement joins TRBV7-7 to TRBJ2-1, with TRBD2 matching over 8 bases. CDR3 size: 16 residues. Germline lookup yields CDR1 SSHAT and CDR2 FNYEAQ (reference sequence).

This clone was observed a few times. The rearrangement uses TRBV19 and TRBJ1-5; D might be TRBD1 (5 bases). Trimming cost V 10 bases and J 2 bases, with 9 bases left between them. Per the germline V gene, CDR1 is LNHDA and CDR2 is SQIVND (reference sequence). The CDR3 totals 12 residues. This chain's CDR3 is CATRAGNQPQHF. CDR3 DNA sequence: TGTGCCACCAGGGCAGGCAATCAGCCCCAGCATTTT.

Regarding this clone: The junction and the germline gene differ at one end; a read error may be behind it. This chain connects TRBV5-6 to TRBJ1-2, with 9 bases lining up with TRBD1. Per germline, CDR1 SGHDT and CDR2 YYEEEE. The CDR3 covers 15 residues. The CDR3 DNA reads TGTGCCAGCCGCTTCGAGGGGACAGGGTTTGGTGGCTACACCTTC. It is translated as CASRFEGTGFGGYTF.

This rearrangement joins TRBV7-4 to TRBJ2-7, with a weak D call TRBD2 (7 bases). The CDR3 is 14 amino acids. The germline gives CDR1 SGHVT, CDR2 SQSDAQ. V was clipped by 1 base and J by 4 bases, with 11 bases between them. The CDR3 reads CASSLVRGGYEQYF. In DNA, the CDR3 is TGTGCCAGCAGCTTAGTCAGGGGAGGGTACGAGCAGTACTTC.

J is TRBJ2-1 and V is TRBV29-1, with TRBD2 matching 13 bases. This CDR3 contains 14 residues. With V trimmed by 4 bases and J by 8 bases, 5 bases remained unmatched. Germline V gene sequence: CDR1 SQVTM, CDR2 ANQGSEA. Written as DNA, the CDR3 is TGCAGCGTTGCTGGACTAGCGGGAGTGGATGAGCAGTTCTTC. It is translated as CSVAGLAGVDEQFF.

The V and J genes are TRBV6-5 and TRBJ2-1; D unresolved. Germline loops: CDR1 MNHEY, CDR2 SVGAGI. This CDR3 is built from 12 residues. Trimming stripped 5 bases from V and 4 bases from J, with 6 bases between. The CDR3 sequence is CASSAQYNEQFF. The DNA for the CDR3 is TGTGCCAGCAGTGCTCAGTACAATGAGCAGTTCTTC.

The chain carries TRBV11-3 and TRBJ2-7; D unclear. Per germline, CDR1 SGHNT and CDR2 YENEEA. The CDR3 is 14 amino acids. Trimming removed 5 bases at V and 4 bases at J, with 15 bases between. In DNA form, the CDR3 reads TGTGCCAGCAGCCCCGATATTGAGTCTTACGAGCAGTACTTC. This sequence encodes CASSPDIESYEQYF.

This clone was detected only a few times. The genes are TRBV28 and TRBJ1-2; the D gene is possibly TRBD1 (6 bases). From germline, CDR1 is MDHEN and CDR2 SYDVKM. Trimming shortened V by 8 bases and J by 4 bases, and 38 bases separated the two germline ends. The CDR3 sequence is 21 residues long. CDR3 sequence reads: CASAGRTGTPRFSTDRYGYTF. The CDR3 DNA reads TGTGCCAGCGCAGGACGTACCGGGACACCACGTTTTTCCACGGATCGCTATGGCTACACCTTC.

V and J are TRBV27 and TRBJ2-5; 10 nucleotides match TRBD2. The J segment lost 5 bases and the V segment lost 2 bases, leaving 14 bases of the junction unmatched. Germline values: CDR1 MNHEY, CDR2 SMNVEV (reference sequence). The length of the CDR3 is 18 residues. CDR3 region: CASSLIGASGSLEETQYF. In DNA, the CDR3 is TGTGCCAGCAGTTTAATCGGGGCTAGCGGGAGTTTAGAGGAGACCCAGTACTTC.

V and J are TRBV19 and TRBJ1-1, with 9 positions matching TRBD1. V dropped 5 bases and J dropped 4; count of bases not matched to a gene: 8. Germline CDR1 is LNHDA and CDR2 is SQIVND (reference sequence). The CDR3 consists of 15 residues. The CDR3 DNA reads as TGTGCCAGTAGTGTAAAGGGACAGGGAGCCACTGAAGCTTTCTTT. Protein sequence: CASSVKGQGATEAFF.

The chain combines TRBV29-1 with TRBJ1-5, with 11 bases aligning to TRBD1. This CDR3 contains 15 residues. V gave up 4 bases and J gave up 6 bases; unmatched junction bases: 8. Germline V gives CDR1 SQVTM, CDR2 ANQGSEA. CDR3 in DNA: TGCAGCGTTGCCGCCGGACAGGGGGCGGGTCAGCCCCAGCATTTT. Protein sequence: CSVAAGQGAGQPQHF.

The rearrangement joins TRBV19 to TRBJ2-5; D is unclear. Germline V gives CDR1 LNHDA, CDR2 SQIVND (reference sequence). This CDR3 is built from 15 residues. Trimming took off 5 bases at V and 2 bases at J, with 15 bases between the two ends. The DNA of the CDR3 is TGTGCCAGTAGTCAGCTGGGCACGTTACAAGAGACCCAGTACTTC. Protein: CASSQLGTLQETQYF.

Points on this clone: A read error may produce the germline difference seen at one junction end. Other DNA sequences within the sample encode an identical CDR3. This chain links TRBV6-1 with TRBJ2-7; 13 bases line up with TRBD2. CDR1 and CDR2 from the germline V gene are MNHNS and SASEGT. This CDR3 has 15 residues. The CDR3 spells CASERGLAGADEQYF. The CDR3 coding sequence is TGTGCCAGCGAACGAGGACTAGCGGGAGCGGACGAGCAATACTTC.

CDR3 in DNA: TGTGCCAGCAGCTCCAGACAGGGAGCGGAAAAACTGTTTTTT. It translates to CASSSRQGAEKLFF. The chain has TRBV5-4 and TRBJ1-4; 7 bases are a match to TRBD1. Trimming cost V 3 bases and J 8 bases; bases outside gene matches: 7. In germline, CDR1 is SGHNT, CDR2 YYREEE (reference sequence). There are 14 residues in the CDR3.

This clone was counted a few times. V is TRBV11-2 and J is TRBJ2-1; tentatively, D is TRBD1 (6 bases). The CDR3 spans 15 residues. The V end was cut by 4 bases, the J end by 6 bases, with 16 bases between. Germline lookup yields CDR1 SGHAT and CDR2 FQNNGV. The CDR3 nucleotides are TGTGCCAGCAGCTCCAGGACAGCAGGGATCAATGAGCAGTTCTTC. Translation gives CASSSRTAGINEQFF.

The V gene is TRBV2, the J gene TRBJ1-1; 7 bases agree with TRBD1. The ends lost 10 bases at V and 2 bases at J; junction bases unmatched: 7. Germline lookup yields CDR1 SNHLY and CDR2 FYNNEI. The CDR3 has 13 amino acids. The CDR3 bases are TGTGCCACTACCCGACAGGGAAACACTGAAGCTTTCTTT. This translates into CATTRQGNTEAFF.

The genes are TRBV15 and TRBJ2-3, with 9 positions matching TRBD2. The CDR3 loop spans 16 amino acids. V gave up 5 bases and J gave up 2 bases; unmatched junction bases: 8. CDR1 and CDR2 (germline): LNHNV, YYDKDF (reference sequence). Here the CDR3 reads CATSGGLAGNTDTQYF. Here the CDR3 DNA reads TGTGCCACCAGCGGGGGTCTAGCGGGAAACACAGATACGCAGTATTTT.